These 21 T cell receptor beta chains were sequenced from one sample in a study of CD8+CD57+ T cells in acquired aplastic anemia. The use of genomic DNA as template underpinned the TCR beta VDJ and CDR3 profiling. TCRdb re-called the reads through MiXCR, storing one row per CDR3 protein. This sample carries roughly 58,000 distinct CDR3 sequences, about 54% of them seen once, and the ten largest clones take 2% to 2.5%. Material for sequencing was sorted CD4+, CD8+, or CD8+CD57+ T cells (not recorded which) from PBMCs. The receptors here all came from a human donor in good health, serving as a control.

This clonotype appeared many times. The V and J genes are TRBV4-2 and TRBJ2-7; D unclear. V lost 4 bases and J lost 5, with 33 bases in between. This CDR3 spans 20 amino acids. From germline, CDR1 is LGHNA and CDR2 YNFKEQ. The CDR3 here is CASSLHHIPGVRWEGNEQYF. CDR3 nucleotides: TGTGCCAGCAGCCTCCATCATATACCAGGCGTTCGTTGGGAAGGGAACGAGCAGTACTTC.

There are a few counts of this clonotype. This sequence joins TRBV6-1 and TRBJ2-1; 9 bases are shared with TRBD2. Germline-derived CDR1 and CDR2 are MNHNS and SASEGT. With V trimmed by 6 bases and J by 2 bases, 17 bases remained unmatched. The length of the CDR3 is 19 residues. The CDR3 region is CASRSNGLTGGGAYNEQFF. The CDR3 nucleotides read TGTGCCAGCAGATCTAACGGCCTGACGGGCGGGGGGGCCTACAATGAGCAGTTCTTC.

V usage is TRBV7-2 and J usage is TRBJ1-6, with D unclear. CDR1 is SGHTA, CDR2 FQGNSA, per germline. The CDR3 is 14 amino acids. The ends were cut back, 2 bases at V and 7 bases at J, with 9 bases in the middle. The CDR3 loop is CASSLLPENSPLHF. DNA for the CDR3: TGTGCCAGCAGCTTACTCCCGGAGAATTCACCCCTCCACTTT.

The chain uses TRBV2 and TRBJ1-2; 9 nucleotides align to TRBD1. The V gene's germline CDR1 is SNHLY and CDR2 FYNNEI. The CDR3 has 13 residues. The junction had 1 base not matched to a gene; V was cut back by 8 bases and J by 0 bases. In DNA, the CDR3 is TGTGCCAGCGGACAGGGGTCTAACTATGGCTACACCTTC. Translated: CASGQGSNYGYTF.

The count of this clonotype is one. The V call is TRBV7-3, the J call TRBJ1-6; the D gene is possibly TRBD1 (6 bases). This CDR3 is 16 amino acids long. The germline V gene encodes CDR1 SGHTA and CDR2 FQGTGA. Trimming took off 6 bases at V and 0 bases at J, with 12 bases between the two ends. The DNA for the CDR3 is TGTGCCAGCAGAACGGAAGGGGGCTCCTATAATTCACCCCTCCACTTT. Protein product: CASRTEGGSYNSPLHF.

The gene calls are TRBV7-2 and TRBJ2-5, with D hard to call. CDR1 SGHTA and CDR2 FQGNSA come from the germline V gene. The CDR3 has 12 residues. V shed 5 bases and J shed 6 bases, with 10 bases lying between them. CDR3 bases: TGTGCCAGCAGCACCCCACGCAAGACCCAGTACTTC. This gives the protein CASSTPRKTQYF.

The chain links TRBV6-1 to TRBJ2-7; D may match TRBD1 or TRBD2 (5 bases each). The V end lost 10 bases, the J end lost 9 bases, and 19 bases lay between the germline ends. The CDR3 totals 12 residues. Germline CDR1 reads MNHNS; CDR2 reads SASEGT. The CDR3 region is CATSPRGAGQYF. CDR3 sequence (DNA): TGTGCCACCTCCCCTCGAGGGGCCGGGCAGTACTTC.

The rearrangement links TRBV15 to TRBJ1-1; D is perhaps TRBD1 (6 bases). This CDR3 spans 16 amino acids. The ends were cut back, 4 bases at V and 6 bases at J, with 21 bases in the middle. Germline V lookup: CDR1 LNHNV, CDR2 YYDKDF (reference sequence). The CDR3 nucleotides are TGTGCCACCAGCAACACAGGGAGGGAGGCGACCCCTGAAGCTTTCTTT. This translates into CATSNTGREATPEAFF.

This clonotype was found many times. The chain uses TRBV29-1 and TRBJ1-2, with 11 bases identical to TRBD1. V trimming: 6 bases; J trimming: 9 bases; junction bases outside the gene matches: 12. Per germline, CDR1 SQVTM and CDR2 ANQGSEA. The CDR3 consists of 14 residues. CDR3 sequence (DNA): TGCAGCGTCCAGGAACCCGGGACAGGGGGGAGCTACACCTTC. It encodes CSVQEPGTGGSYTF.

The genes are TRBV15 and TRBJ1-1, with a tentative D call TRBD1 (5 bases). This CDR3 has 16 amino acids. Deletions cut 3 bases from V and 4 bases from J, with 18 bases between. CDR1 LNHNV and CDR2 YYDKDF come from the germline V gene (reference sequence). CDR3 sequence: CATSRDGLGAGTEAFF. The CDR3 DNA sequence: TGTGCCACCAGCAGGGACGGACTCGGGGCGGGCACTGAAGCTTTCTTT.

The gene calls are TRBV24-1 and TRBJ2-7; tentative D call: TRBD2 (6 bases). CDR3 length equals 13 residues. Germline loops: CDR1 KGHDR, CDR2 SFDVKD. Trimming stripped 9 bases from V and 0 bases from J, with 11 bases between. The CDR3: CATYPEGSYEQYV. The DNA for the CDR3 is TGTGCCACCTACCCGGAGGGCTCCTACGAGCAGTACGTC.

There are many counts of this clonotype. The chain links TRBV12-3 or TRBV12-4 to TRBJ2-3; D is tentatively TRBD1 or TRBD2 (6 bases each). CDR3 length: 16 residues. V was trimmed by 5 bases and J by 0 bases, leaving 15 bases between them. The CDR3: CASSRRGGTSTDTQYF. The CDR3 DNA reads as TGTGCCAGCAGTCGTAGAGGGGGGACTAGCACAGATACGCAGTATTTT.

This clonotype has at least ten counts. This chain uses TRBV9 with TRBJ1-1; 9 bases align to TRBD1. CDR1 and CDR2 (germline): SGDLS, YYNGEE. V trimming: 7 bases; J trimming: 0 bases; junction bases outside the gene matches: 1. CDR3 size: 13 residues. The CDR3 is CASGQGMNTEAFF. CDR3 DNA sequence: TGTGCCAGCGGACAGGGGATGAACACTGAAGCTTTCTTT.

The table lists this clonotype with many counts. The chain employs TRBV28 and TRBJ1-2, with D perhaps matching TRBD1 (5 bases). V was clipped by 2 bases and J by 4 bases, with 11 bases between them. The CDR3 sequence is 14 residues long. The V gene's germline CDR1 is MDHEN and CDR2 SYDVKM. CDR3 DNA sequence: TGTGCCAGCAGTTTAGGGGGGGGGAGCTATGGCTACACCTTC. Amino acid sequence: CASSLGGGSYGYTF.

The V gene is TRBV25-1, the J gene TRBJ2-5; D not certain. The CDR3 loop spans 16 amino acids. The germline gives CDR1 MGHDK, CDR2 SYGVNS. V gave up 4 bases and J gave up 5 bases, with 20 bases separating them. In DNA, the CDR3 is TGTGCCAGCAGTGTACGCAATCTCGATCCCTGGGAGACCCAGTACTTC. Translation gives CASSVRNLDPWETQYF.

This clonotype has ten or more counts. The V and J genes are TRBV20-1 and TRBJ2-3; D gene uncertain. CDR1 and CDR2 from the germline V gene are DFQATT and SNEGSKA (reference sequence). The CDR3 runs to 14 residues. Trimming cost V 2 bases and J 0 bases, with 9 bases left between them. CDR3 DNA sequence: TGCAGTGCTAGATGGCGGTTGAGCACAGATACGCAGTATTTT. It encodes CSARWRLSTDTQYF.

This chain uses TRBV25-1 with TRBJ2-7; a possible D gene is TRBD1 (6 bases). V dropped 1 base and J dropped 1 base, with 11 bases sitting between them. The CDR3 totals 15 residues. CDR1 is MGHDK and CDR2 is SYGVNS in the germline V gene. CDR3 sequence: CASSEWATGSYEQYF. For the CDR3, the DNA is TGTGCCAGCAGTGAATGGGCCACAGGGTCCTACGAGCAGTACTTC.

The V gene is TRBV24-1, the J gene TRBJ2-5; TRBD1 agrees at 9 bases. The germline gives CDR1 KGHDR, CDR2 SFDVKD. The CDR3 spans 15 residues. The V gene end was trimmed by 4 bases and the J gene end by 4 bases; junction bases not matched to a gene: 6. The CDR3 DNA reads as TGTGCCACCAGTGACCCGGGACAGGGTGTAGAGACCCAGTACTTC. Amino acid sequence: CATSDPGQGVETQYF.

The V call is TRBV2, the J call TRBJ2-2, with 9 bases lining up with TRBD1. Trimming removed 6 bases from V and 1 base from J; junction bases left unmatched: 6. The germline CDR1 and CDR2 sequences are SNHLY and FYNNEI. The CDR3 extends over 16 amino acids. Here the CDR3 DNA reads TGTGCCAGCAGATTGACGGGACAGGGGAACACCGGGGAGCTGTTTTTT. Its translation is CASRLTGQGNTGELFF.

The V call is TRBV20-1, the J call TRBJ2-7; TRBD2 agrees at 12 bases. Germline CDR1 DFQATT, CDR2 SNEGSKA (reference sequence). The trim removed 4 bases at V and 3 bases at J, leaving 4 bases unmatched. The CDR3 has 14 residues. The CDR3, as DNA: TGCAGTGCTACCTGGACTAGCGGGAACTACGAGCAGTACTTC. Its protein product is CSATWTSGNYEQYF.

This clonotype has at least ten counts. Its ends do not fully match the called genes, so a read error is possible. The DNA for the CDR3 is TGCGCCAGCAGCCGACGGGGTAACTATGGCTACACCTTT. Its protein is CASSRRGNYGYTF. This rearrangement joins TRBV5-1 to TRBJ1-2, with no clear D. CDR1 and CDR2 from the germline V gene are SGHRS and YFSETQ. CDR3 length: 13 amino acids.